This is a list of T cell receptor beta chains from one sample in a study of PD-L1 blockade in urothelial cancer. Measured with immunoSEQ multiplex PCR; TCRdb has only the in-frame clones, and not every one. The sample holds about 50,000 clones, 86% seen once. The sequencing here drew on PBMCs, taken around atezolizumab (anti-PD-L1) treatment. The source of these receptors is a man between 60 and 75 years old with urothelial cancer. Each CDR3 is given without its conserved first and last residue.

TRBV7-6,ASSLDSVGETQY
TRBV11-3,ASSRRRGSTDTQY
TRBV5-1,ASSWVAGGGDTQY
TRBV30,AWSVSGGIKY
TRBV10-3,ATAGAGDTQY
TRBV6-6,ASSDAPGRGQPQH
TRBV5-1,ASSPATRLAGGQSYNEQF
TRBV2,ASSAGGGNQPQH
TRBV6-1,ASSEAPGSYNEQF
TRBV4-1,ASSLWERTQGNSPLH
TRBV11-2,ASSLVGVGQEETQY
TRBV28,ASSLRTGYNYGYT
TRBV6-5,ASRRGRGRTEAF
TRBV10-1,ASSESTGQGYNEQF
TRBV11-3,ASSFGLAGAPIFHTQY
TRBV27,ASSSLGLAGGELF
TRBV7-9,ASSNRGRVTDTQY
TRBV7-8,ASSLTENQETQY
TRBV27,ASSLAAFTGYEKLF
TRBV28,ASMGSGYNEQF
TRBV30,ACRAGGLGTGELF
TRBV5-5,ASSVTGTPRVNTEAF
TRBV27,ASSLSRGASQPQH
TRBV7-7,ASSLGRSDNEQF
TRBV7-2,ASSRSMNTEAF
TRBV7-9,ASSRTGTDTQY
TRBV21-1,ASSNASGEETQY
TRBV29-1,SAVEGARAF
TRBV28,ASSQGAGGNTIY
TRBV30,AWSGEGVDQPQH
TRBV7-6,ASSLDSTGVDTGELF
TRBV4-1,ASSLLRGGIPSTDTQY
TRBV21-1,ASSDHRDGTEAF
TRBV7-8,ASSSGQGNYGYT
TRBV19,ASSITGEDRYGYT
TRBV5-1,ASSSQPQGAEAF
TRBV6-6,ASRVGREGQPQH
TRBV11-3,ASSRGTANTGELF
TRBV28,ASSLYGGQPQH
TRBV7-2,ASSYGTTNTEAF
TRBV29-1,SVDQGATETRLNNEQF
TRBV7-8,ASSLGGGGYT
TRBV9,ASSVVGDFSNEQF
TRBV30,AWRQGSGNTIY
TRBV7-6,ASSLVRGATEAF
TRBV9,ASSVGLQLGNEQF
TRBV29-1,SVTGGPNQPQH
TRBV9,ASSVASRGRDGYT
TRBV27,ASSTVAGELF
TRBV6-1,ASSDLHQPQH
TRBV18,ASSPTGQGALYEQY
TRBV7-6,ASSLAAGLSYT
TRBV28,ASSSPGSAYNSPLH
TRBV10-1,ASSGNPGDNSYNEQF
TRBV18,ASSRAGQGARGEAF
TRBV9,ASSSRTSRVNEQF
TRBV2,ASILDRGNQPQH
TRBV5-1,ASSLGGQNTGELF
TRBV9,ASSVEGQRNAEAF
TRBV5-6,ASSPAGRGSGSPLH